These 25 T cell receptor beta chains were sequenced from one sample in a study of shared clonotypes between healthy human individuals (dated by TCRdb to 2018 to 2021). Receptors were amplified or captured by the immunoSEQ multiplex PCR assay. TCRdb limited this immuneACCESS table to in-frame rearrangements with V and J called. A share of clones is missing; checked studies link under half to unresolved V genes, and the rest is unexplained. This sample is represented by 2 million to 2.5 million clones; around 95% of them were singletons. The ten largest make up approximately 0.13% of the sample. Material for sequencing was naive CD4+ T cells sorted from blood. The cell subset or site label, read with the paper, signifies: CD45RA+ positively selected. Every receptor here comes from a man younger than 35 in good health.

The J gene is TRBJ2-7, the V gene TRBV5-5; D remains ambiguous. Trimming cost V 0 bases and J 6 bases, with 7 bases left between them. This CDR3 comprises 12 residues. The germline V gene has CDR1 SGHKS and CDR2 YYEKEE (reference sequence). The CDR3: CASSLEFLEQYF. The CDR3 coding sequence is TGTGCCAGCAGCTTGGAGTTTCTCGAGCAGTACTTC.

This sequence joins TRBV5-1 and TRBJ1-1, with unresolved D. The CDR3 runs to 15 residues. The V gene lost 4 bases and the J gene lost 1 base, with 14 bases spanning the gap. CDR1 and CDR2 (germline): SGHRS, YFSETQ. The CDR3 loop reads CASSPSLDGNTEAFF. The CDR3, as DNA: TGCGCCAGCAGCCCATCTCTCGACGGGAACACTGAAGCTTTCTTT.

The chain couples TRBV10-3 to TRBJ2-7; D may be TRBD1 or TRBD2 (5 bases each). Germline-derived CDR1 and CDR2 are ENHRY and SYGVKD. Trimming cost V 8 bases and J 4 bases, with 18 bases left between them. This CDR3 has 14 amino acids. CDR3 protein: CAISARGVEYEQYF. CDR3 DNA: TGTGCCATCTCGGCCCGAGGGGTCGAGTACGAGCAGTACTTC.

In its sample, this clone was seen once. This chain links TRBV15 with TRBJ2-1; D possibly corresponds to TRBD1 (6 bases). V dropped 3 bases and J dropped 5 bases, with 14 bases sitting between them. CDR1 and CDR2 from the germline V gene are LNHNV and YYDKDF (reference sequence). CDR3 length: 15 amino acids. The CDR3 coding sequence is TGTGCCACCAGCAGCGACAGGCTTTTAGACAATGAGCAGTTCTTC. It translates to CATSSDRLLDNEQFF.

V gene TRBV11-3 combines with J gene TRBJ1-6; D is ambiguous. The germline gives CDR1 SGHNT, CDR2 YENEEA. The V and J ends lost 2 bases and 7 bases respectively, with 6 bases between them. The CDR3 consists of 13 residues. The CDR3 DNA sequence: TGTGCCAGCAGCTTAACGGACAATTCACCCCTCCACTTT. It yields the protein CASSLTDNSPLHF.

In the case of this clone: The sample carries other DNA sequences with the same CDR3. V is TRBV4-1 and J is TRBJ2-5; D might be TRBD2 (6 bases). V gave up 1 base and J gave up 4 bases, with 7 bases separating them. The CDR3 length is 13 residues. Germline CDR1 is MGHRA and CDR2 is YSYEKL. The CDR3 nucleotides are TGCGCCAGCAGCCAAGGGAGGGGAGAGACCCAGTACTTC. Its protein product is CASSQGRGETQYF.

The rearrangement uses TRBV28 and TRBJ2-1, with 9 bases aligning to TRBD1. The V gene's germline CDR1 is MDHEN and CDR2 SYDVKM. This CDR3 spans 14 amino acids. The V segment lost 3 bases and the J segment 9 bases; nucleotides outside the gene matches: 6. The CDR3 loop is CASSFGDREREQFF. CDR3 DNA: TGTGCCAGCAGTTTTGGGGACAGGGAACGTGAGCAGTTCTTC.

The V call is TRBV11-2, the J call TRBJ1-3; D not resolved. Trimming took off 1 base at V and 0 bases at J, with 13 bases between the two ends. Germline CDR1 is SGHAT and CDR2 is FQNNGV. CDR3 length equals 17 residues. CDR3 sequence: CASSLVGGRNSGNTIYF. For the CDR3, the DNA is TGTGCCAGCAGCTTAGTTGGAGGACGGAACTCTGGAAACACCATATATTTT.

The CDR3 DNA reads TGTGCCACCCGGGGAACACCCCAAGAGACCCAGTACTTC. This encodes CATRGTPQETQYF. V and J are TRBV10-3 and TRBJ2-5; maybe TRBD2 (5 bases). Germline CDR1 reads ENHRY; CDR2 reads SYGVKD. Trimming removed 10 bases from V and 1 base from J, with 13 bases in between. The CDR3 spans 13 residues.

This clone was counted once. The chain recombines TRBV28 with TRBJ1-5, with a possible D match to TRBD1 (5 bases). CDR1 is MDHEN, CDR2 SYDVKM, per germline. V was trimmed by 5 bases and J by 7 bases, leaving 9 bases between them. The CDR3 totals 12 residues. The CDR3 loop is CASSQGSQPQHF. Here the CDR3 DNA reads TGTGCCAGCAGTCAGGGTTCACAGCCCCAGCATTTT.

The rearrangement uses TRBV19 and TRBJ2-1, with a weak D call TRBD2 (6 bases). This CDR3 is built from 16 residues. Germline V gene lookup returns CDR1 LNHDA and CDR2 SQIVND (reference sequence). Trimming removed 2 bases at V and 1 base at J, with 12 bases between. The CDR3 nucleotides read TGTGCCAGTAGTATAAAGGGCGGGGCATCCTACAATGAGCAGTTCTTC. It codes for CASSIKGGASYNEQFF.

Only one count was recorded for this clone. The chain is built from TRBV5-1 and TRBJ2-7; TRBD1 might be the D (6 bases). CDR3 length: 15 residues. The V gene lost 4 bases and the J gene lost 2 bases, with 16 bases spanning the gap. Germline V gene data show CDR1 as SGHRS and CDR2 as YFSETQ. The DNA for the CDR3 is TGCGCCAGCAGCGTCGACAGGAACTTTGCCTACGAGCAGTACTTC. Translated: CASSVDRNFAYEQYF.

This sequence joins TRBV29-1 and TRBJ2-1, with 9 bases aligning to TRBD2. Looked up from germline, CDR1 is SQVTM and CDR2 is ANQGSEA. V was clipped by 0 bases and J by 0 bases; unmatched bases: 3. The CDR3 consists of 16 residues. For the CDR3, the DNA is TGCAGCGTTGAAGATCGTAGCGGGAGCTCCTACAATGAGCAGTTCTTC. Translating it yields CSVEDRSGSSYNEQFF.

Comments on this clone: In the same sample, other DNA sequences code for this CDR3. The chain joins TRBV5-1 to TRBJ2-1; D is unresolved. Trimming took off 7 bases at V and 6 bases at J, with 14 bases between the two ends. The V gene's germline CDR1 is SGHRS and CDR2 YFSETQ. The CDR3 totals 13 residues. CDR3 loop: CASSLEGPNEQFF. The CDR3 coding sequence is TGCGCCAGCTCCCTGGAAGGGCCCAATGAGCAGTTCTTC.

The CDR3 DNA follows: TGTGCCAGCAGCTTAGAAGGGATTAGTGGCTACACCTTC. It yields the protein CASSLEGISGYTF. The chain is built from TRBV11-2 and TRBJ1-2; D gene ambiguous. The CDR3 is 13 amino acids. In germline, CDR1 is SGHAT, CDR2 FQNNGV. The V end lost 0 bases, the J end lost 7 bases, and 9 bases lay between the germline ends.

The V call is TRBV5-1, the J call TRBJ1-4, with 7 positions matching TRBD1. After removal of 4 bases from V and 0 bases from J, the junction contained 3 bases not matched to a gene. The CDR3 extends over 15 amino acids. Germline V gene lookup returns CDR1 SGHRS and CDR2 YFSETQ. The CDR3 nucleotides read TGCGCCAGCAGCCGCCAGGGGGCAACTAATGAAAAACTGTTTTTT. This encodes CASSRQGATNEKLFF. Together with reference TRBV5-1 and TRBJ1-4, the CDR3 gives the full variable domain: KAGVTQTPRYLIKTRGQQVTLSCSPISGHRSVSWYQQTPGQGLQFLFEYFSETQRNKGNFPGRFSGRQFSNSRSEMNVSTLELGDSALYLCASSRQGATNEKLFFGSGTQLSVL.

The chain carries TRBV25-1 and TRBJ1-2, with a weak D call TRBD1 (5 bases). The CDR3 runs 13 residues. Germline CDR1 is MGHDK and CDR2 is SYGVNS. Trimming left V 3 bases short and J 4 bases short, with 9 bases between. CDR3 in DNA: TGTGCCAGCAGTGAGTCCGGGGGCTATGGCTACACCTTC. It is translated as CASSESGGYGYTF.

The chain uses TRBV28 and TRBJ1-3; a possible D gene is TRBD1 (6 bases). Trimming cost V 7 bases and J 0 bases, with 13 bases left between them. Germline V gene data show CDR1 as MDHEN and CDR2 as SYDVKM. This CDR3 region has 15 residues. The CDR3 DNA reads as TGTGCCAGCACATTCGACAGGCTCTCTGGAAACACCATATATTTT. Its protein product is CASTFDRLSGNTIYF. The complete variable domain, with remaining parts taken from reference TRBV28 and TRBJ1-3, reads DVKVTQSSRYLVKRTGEKVFLECVQDMDHENMFWYRQDPGLGLRLIYFSYDVKMKEKGDIPEGYSVSREKKERFSLILESASTNQTSMYLCASTFDRLSGNTIYFGEGSWLTVV.

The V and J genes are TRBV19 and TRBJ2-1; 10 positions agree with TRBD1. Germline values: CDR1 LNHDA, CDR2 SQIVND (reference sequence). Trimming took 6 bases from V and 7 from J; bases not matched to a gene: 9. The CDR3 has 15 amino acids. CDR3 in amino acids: CASRRQGASRNEQFF. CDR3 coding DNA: TGTGCCAGTAGACGACAGGGGGCAAGTCGGAATGAGCAGTTCTTC.

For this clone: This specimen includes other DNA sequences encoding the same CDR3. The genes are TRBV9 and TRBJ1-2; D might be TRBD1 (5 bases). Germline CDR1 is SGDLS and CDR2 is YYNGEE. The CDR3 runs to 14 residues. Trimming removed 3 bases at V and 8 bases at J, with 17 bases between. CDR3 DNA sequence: TGTGCCAGCAGCGCGACAGACAGAGTAGTCGGCTACACCTTC. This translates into CASSATDRVVGYTF.

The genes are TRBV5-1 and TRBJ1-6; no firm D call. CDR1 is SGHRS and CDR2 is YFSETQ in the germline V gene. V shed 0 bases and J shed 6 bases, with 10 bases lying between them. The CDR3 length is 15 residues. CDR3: CASSLVDWGNSPLHF. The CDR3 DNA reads TGCGCCAGCAGCTTGGTTGACTGGGGTAATTCACCCCTCCACTTT.

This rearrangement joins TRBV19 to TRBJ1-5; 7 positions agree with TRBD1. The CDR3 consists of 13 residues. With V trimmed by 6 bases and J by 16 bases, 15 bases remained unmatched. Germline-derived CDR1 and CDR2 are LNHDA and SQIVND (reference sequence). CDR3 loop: CASRSLEGQPPHF. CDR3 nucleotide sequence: TGTGCCAGTAGATCACTCGAGGGACAGCCCCCCCATTTT.

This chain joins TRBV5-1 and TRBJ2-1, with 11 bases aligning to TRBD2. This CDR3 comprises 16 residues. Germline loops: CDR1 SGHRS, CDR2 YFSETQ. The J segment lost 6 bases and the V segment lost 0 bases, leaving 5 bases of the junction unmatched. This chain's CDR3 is CASSLVLAGGPNEQFF. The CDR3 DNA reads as TGCGCCAGCAGCTTGGTATTAGCGGGAGGGCCCAATGAGCAGTTCTTC.

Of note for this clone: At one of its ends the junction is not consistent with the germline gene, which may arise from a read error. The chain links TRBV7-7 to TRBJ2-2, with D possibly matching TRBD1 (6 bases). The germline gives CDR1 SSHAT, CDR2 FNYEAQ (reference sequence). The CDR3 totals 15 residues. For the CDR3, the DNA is TGTGCTAGCAGCTTTTTGGGGGCCGGAAACGGGGAGCTGTTTTTT. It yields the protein CASSFLGAGNGELFF.

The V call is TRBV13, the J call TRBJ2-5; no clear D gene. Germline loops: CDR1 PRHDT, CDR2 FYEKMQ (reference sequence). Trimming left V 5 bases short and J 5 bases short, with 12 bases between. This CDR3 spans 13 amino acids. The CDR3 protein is CASSTRPRETQYF. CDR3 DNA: TGTGCCAGCAGCACCCGGCCCCGGGAGACCCAGTACTTC.